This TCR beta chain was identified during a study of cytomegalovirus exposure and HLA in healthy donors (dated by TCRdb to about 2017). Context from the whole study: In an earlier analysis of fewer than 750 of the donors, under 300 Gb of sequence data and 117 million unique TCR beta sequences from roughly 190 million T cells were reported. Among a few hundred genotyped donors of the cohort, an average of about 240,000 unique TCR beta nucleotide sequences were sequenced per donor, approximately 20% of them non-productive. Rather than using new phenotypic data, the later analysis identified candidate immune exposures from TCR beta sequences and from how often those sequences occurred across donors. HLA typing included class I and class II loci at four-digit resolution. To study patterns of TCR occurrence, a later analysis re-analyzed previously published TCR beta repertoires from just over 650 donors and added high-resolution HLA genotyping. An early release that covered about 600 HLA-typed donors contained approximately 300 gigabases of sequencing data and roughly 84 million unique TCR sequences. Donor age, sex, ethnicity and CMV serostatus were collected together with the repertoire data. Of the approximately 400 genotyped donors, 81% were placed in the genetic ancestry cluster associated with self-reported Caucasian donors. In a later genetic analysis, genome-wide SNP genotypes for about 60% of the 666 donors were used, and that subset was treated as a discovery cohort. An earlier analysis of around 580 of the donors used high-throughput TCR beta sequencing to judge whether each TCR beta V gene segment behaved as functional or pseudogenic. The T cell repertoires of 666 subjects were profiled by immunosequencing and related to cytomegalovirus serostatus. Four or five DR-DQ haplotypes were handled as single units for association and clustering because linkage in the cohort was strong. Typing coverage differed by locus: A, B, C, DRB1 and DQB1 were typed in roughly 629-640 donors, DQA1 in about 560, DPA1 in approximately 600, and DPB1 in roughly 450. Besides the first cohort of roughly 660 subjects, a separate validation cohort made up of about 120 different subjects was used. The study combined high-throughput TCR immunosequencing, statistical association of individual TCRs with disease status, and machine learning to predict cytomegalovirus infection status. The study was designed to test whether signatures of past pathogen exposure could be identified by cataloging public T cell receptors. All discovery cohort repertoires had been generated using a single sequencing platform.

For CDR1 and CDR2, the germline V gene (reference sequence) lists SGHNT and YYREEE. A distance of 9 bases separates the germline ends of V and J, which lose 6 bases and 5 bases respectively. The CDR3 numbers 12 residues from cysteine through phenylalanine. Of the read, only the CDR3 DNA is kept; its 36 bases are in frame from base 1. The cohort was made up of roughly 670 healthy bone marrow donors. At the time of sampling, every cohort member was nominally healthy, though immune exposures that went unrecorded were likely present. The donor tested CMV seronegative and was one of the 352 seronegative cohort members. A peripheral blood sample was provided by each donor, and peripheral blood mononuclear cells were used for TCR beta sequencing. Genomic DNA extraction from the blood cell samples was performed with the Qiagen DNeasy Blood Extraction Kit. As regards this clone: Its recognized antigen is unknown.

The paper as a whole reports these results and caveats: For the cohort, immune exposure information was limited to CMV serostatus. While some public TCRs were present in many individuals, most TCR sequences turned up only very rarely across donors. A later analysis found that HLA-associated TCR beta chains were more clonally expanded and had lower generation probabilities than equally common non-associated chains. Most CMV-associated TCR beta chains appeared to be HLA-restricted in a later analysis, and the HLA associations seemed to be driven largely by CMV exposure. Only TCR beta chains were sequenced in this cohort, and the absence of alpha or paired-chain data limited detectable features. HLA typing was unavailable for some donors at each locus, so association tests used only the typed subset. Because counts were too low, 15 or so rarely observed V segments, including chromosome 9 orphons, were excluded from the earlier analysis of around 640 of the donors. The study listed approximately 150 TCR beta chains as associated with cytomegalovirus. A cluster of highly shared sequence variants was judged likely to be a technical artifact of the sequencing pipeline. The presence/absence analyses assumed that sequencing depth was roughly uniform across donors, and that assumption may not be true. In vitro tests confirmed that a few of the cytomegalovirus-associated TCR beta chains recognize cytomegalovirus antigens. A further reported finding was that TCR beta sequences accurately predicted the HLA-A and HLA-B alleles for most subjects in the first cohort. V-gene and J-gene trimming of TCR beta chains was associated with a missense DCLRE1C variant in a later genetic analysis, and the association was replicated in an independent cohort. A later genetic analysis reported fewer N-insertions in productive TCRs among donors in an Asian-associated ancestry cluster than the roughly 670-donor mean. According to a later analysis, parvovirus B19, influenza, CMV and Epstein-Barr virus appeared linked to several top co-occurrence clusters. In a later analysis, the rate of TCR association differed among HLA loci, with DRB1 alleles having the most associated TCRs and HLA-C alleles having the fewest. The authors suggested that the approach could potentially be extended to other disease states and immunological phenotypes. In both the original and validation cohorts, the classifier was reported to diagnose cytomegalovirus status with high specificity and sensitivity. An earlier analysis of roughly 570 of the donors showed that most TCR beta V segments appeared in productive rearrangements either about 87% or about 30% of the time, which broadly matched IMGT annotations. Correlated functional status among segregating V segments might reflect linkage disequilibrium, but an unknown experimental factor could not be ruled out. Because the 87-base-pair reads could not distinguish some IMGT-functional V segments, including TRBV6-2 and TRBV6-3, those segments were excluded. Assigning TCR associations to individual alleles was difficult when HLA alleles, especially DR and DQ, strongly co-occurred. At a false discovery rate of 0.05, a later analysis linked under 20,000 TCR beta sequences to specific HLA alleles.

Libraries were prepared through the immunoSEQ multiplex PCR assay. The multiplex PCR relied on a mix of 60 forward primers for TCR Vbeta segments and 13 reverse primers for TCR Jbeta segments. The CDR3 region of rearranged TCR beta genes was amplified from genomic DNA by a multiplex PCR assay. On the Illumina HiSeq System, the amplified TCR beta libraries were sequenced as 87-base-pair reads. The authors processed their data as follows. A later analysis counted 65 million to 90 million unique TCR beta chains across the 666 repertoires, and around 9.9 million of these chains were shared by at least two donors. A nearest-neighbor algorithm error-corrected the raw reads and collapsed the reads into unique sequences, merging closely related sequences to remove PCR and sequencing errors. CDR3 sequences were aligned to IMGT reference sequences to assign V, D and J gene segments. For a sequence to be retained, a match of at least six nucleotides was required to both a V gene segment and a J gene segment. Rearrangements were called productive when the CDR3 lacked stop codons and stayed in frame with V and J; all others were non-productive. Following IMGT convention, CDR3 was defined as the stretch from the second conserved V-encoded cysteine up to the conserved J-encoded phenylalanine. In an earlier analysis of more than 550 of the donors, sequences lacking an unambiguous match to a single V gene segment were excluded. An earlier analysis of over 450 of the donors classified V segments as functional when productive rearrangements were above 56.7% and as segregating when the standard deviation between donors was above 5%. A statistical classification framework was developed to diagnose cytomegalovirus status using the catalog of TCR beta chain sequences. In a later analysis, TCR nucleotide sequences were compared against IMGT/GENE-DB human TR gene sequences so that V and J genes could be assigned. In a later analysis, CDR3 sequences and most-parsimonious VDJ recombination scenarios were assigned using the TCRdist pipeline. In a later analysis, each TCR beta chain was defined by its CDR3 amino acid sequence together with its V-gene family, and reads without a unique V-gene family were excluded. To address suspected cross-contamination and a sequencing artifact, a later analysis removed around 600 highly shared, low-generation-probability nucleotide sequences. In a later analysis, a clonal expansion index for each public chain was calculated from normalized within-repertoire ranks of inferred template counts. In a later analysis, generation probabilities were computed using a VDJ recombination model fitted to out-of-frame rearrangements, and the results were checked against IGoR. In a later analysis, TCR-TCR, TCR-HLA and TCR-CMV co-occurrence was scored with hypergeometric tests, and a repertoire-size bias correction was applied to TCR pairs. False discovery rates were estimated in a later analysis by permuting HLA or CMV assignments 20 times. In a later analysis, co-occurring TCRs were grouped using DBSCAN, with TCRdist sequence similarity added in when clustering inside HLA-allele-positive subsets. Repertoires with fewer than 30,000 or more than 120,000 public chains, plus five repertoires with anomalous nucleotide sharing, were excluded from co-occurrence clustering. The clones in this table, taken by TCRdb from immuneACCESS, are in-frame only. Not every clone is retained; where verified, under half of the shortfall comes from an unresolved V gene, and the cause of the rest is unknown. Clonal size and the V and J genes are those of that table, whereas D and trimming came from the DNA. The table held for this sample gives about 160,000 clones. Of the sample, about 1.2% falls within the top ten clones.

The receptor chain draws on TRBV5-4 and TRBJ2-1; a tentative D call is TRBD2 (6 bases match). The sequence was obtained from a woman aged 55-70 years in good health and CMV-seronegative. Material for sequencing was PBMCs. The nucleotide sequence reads TGTGCCAGCAAGGGAGGCGACAATGAGCAGTTCTTC. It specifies CASKGGDNEQFF.